Below, 26 T cell receptor beta chains from the same sample are listed, as sequenced in a study of T cells in Graves' hyperthyroidism and ophthalmopathy. Regions amplified from RNA transcripts were the TCR beta CDR3 regions. A set of HTBI primers served as the primers for a first-round RT-PCR of the TCR CDR3. Using its own MiXCR run on the multiplex PCR reads, TCRdb lists one record per CDR3 protein. The repertoire holds 310,000 or so distinct CDR3 sequences, with around 15% as singletons. Input material: blood. The receptors stem from an older woman with Graves' ophthalmopathy.

The CDR3 DNA follows: TGTGCCAGCAGTCCCCTTAGCGGGAGAACCTACGAGCAGTACTTC. Protein product: CASSPLSGRTYEQYF. This sequence joins TRBV14 and TRBJ2-7; 9 nucleotides match TRBD2. After removal of 6 bases from V and 2 bases from J, the junction contained 8 bases not matched to a gene. This CDR3 has 15 residues. CDR1 and CDR2 from the germline V gene are SGHDN and FVKESK.

Ten or more counts support this clonotype. The chain combines TRBV5-1 with TRBJ1-1, with a weak D call TRBD1 (6 bases). The CDR3 contains 15 residues. Germline CDR1 is SGHRS and CDR2 is YFSETQ. V dropped 4 bases and J dropped 1 base, with 14 bases sitting between them. The CDR3: CASSADSLRNTEAFF. CDR3 bases: TGCGCCAGCAGCGCGGACAGTTTGCGGAACACTGAAGCTTTCTTT.

The chain combines TRBV6-5 with TRBJ2-7; 7 bases fit TRBD1. The J segment lost 3 bases and the V segment lost 4 bases, leaving 6 bases of the junction unmatched. Germline values: CDR1 MNHEY, CDR2 SVGAGI. The CDR3 covers 14 residues. In nucleotides, the CDR3 is TGTGCCAGCAGTTCCACAGGGGCTCTCTACGAGCAGTACTTC. Its protein is CASSSTGALYEQYF.

This clonotype showed up many times. The genes are TRBV2 and TRBJ1-6, with 10 positions matching TRBD1. The CDR3 sequence is 15 residues long. The V gene end was trimmed by 7 bases and the J gene end by 8 bases; junction bases not matched to a gene: 8. The germline V gene encodes CDR1 SNHLY and CDR2 FYNNEI. The CDR3 nucleotides are TGTGCCAGCAAAGCAGGGACAGGGGTTCATTCACCCCTCCACTTT. This sequence encodes CASKAGTGVHSPLHF.

J is TRBJ2-5 and V is TRBV18; 10 bases fit TRBD2. CDR3 length equals 16 residues. The J segment lost 4 bases and the V segment lost 2 bases, leaving 7 bases of the junction unmatched. Germline V gives CDR1 KGHSH, CDR2 LQKENI. The CDR3 reads CASSPAAGGRRETQYF. CDR3 sequence (DNA): TGTGCCAGCTCACCAGCAGCGGGAGGGAGGCGAGAGACCCAGTACTTC.

This clonotype was recorded at least ten times. This sequence joins TRBV28 and TRBJ2-7; 7 positions match TRBD2. CDR3 length: 15 residues. After removal of 6 bases from V and 10 bases from J, the junction contained 18 bases not matched to a gene. Germline assignment: CDR1 MDHEN and CDR2 SYDVKM. The DNA of the CDR3 is TGTGCCAGCAGCCTGGGAGGTTGGGAGGGCTACGGTCAGTACTTC. It codes for CASSLGGWEGYGQYF. Complete variable domain (other parts from reference TRBV28 and TRBJ2-7): DVKVTQSSRYLVKRTGEKVFLECVQDMDHENMFWYRQDPGLGLRLIYFSYDVKMKEKGDIPEGYSVSREKKERFSLILESASTNQTSMYLCASSLGGWEGYGQYFGPGTRLTVT.

The table lists this clonotype with a count of one. The chain recombines TRBV13 with TRBJ2-5; 7 positions match TRBD2. CDR1 PRHDT and CDR2 FYEKMQ come from the germline V gene (reference sequence). This CDR3 has 13 residues. The V gene end was trimmed by 10 bases and the J gene end by 0 bases; junction bases not matched to a gene: 5. Here the CDR3 reads CATSGGYQETQYF. CDR3 in DNA: TGTGCCACCTCGGGGGGATACCAAGAGACCCAGTACTTC.

There are many counts of this clonotype. The chain carries TRBV2 and TRBJ2-5; maybe TRBD1 (5 bases). V was clipped by 11 bases and J by 3 bases, with 13 bases between them. Per germline, CDR1 SNHLY and CDR2 FYNNEI. The length of the CDR3 is 12 residues. Here the CDR3 DNA reads TGTGCCTCTCAGGGATTGAAAGAGACCCAGTACTTC. This codes for CASQGLKETQYF.

This clonotype showed up many times. This chain connects TRBV11-2 to TRBJ1-1, with D possibly being TRBD1 (6 bases). V was trimmed by 0 bases and J by 11 bases, leaving 13 bases between them. CDR1 is SGHAT and CDR2 is FQNNGV in the germline V gene. The CDR3 covers 13 residues. DNA for the CDR3: TGTGCCAGCAGCTTAGAACCGGGGGGCGAGGCTTTCTTT. This encodes CASSLEPGGEAFF.

Ten or more counts support this clonotype. This chain uses TRBV6-1 with TRBJ2-4; D unclear. Germline values: CDR1 MNHNS, CDR2 SASEGT. This CDR3 contains 15 residues. The germline V and J ends were trimmed by 2 bases and 1 base, with 9 bases remaining between them. The CDR3 DNA sequence: TGTGCCAGCAGTGAATTAACTCACGCCAAAAACATTCAGTACTTC. Its protein product is CASSELTHAKNIQYF.

This clonotype was counted at least ten times. The genes are TRBV28 and TRBJ2-7; D possibly corresponds to TRBD2 (5 bases). This CDR3 has 14 residues. Germline V lookup: CDR1 MDHEN, CDR2 SYDVKM. With 2 bases removed from V and 2 bases from J, the gap between germline ends came to 10 bases. The CDR3 region has the DNA TGTGCCAGCAGTTTACCGCGGGCCCCCTACGAGCAGTACTTC. Protein: CASSLPRAPYEQYF.

This clonotype was seen ten or more times. The V call is TRBV11-2, the J call TRBJ2-3; unclear D gene. The ends were cut back, 5 bases at V and 0 bases at J, with 12 bases in the middle. Germline CDR1 and CDR2: SGHAT and FQNNGV. The CDR3 is 15 amino acids. The DNA of the CDR3 is TGTGCCAGCAGCCCCCGTCTAGGGAGCACAGATACGCAGTATTTT. Protein product: CASSPRLGSTDTQYF. The complete variable domain, with remaining parts taken from reference TRBV11-2 and TRBJ2-3, reads EAGVAQSPRYKIIEKRQSVAFWCNPISGHATLYWYQQILGQGPKLLIQFQNNGVVDDSQLPKDRFSAERLKGVDSTLKIQPAKLEDSAVYLCASSPRLGSTDTQYFGPGTRLTVL.

There are many counts of this clonotype. This rearrangement joins TRBV12-3 or TRBV12-4 to TRBJ2-7; D is unclear. Trimming shortened V by 5 bases and J by 4 bases, and 9 bases separated the two germline ends. CDR3 length: 12 residues. The CDR3 loop is CASSPRRYEQYF. Here the CDR3 DNA reads TGTGCCAGCAGTCCCCGCCGGTACGAGCAGTACTTC.

The sample holds many counts of this clonotype. The chain joins TRBV29-1 to TRBJ1-1, with D perhaps matching TRBD1 (6 bases). The germline gives CDR1 SQVTM, CDR2 ANQGSEA. The CDR3 consists of 13 residues. The V gene lost 7 bases and the J gene lost 1 base, with 13 bases spanning the gap. This CDR3 is CSARGSGNTEAFF. As DNA, the CDR3 is TGCAGCGCCAGGGGTTCCGGGAACACTGAAGCTTTCTTT.

This clonotype has only a few counts. This chain joins TRBV30 and TRBJ2-7; TRBD1 aligns across 7 bases. The CDR3 has 15 residues. From germline, CDR1 is GTSNPN and CDR2 SVGIG (reference sequence). V was clipped by 2 bases and J by 2 bases; unmatched bases: 9. The CDR3 DNA reads as TGTGCCTGGAGTATTACCGGGACAGTTACCTACGAGCAGTACTTC. Translating gives CAWSITGTVTYEQYF.

This clonotype has a count of ten or more. The chain couples TRBV7-6 to TRBJ2-3, with D possibly TRBD2 on 6 matching bases. This CDR3 comprises 14 residues. Per germline, CDR1 SGHVS and CDR2 FNYEAQ. Trimming removed 5 bases at V and 5 bases at J, with 14 bases between. CDR3 residues: CASSPQEGRDTQYF. For the CDR3, the DNA is TGTGCCAGCAGCCCCCAGGAGGGGAGAGATACGCAGTATTTT.

This clonotype was observed many times. The genes are TRBV29-1 and TRBJ1-2, with TRBD1 matching over 8 bases. The CDR3 has 16 residues. Losses at the gene ends were 7 bases for V and 2 bases for J; bases not matched to a gene: 15. Germline-derived CDR1 and CDR2 are SQVTM and ANQGSEA. The DNA for the CDR3 is TGCAGCGCCAGCGGGGACAGGACCCAGTCAAACTATGGCTACACCTTC. Translated: CSASGDRTQSNYGYTF.

This clonotype occurred many times. This chain joins TRBV18 and TRBJ2-7; either TRBD1 or TRBD2 may supply D (5 bases each). The CDR3 is 14 amino acids. The V end was cut by 5 bases, the J end by 4 bases, with 15 bases between. The germline V gene has CDR1 KGHSH and CDR2 LQKENI. The CDR3 is CASSKTRTSYEQYF. DNA of the CDR3: TGTGCCAGCTCAAAAACTAGGACATCTTACGAGCAGTACTTC.

This clonotype came up many times. At one of its ends the junction is not consistent with the germline gene, which may arise from a read error. The chain couples TRBV2 to TRBJ1-6, with TRBD1 matching 11 bases. Germline values: CDR1 SNHLY, CDR2 FYNNEI. CDR3 size: 13 residues. The CDR3 DNA reads as TGTGCCAGCAAGGGGACAGGGGGTTCATCCCTCCACTTT. Translated, it gives CASKGTGGSSLHF.

The rearrangement uses TRBV5-6 and TRBJ1-5; no definite D call. Looked up from germline, CDR1 is SGHDT and CDR2 is YYEEEE. This CDR3 region has 14 residues. V lost 0 bases and J 9 bases, leaving 13 bases between the germline ends. CDR3 sequence reads: CASSLVGERGPQHF. CDR3 in DNA: TGTGCCAGCAGCTTGGTTGGGGAGAGAGGGCCCCAGCATTTT.

Remarks on this clonotype: A read error may be the cause here, since a much bigger clone is one base away. The chain carries TRBV2 and TRBJ1-5; D is unresolved. Germline V gene lookup returns CDR1 SNHLY and CDR2 FYNNEI. The CDR3 sequence is 14 residues long. CDR3 in amino acids: CASSVETRNQLQHF. The CDR3 nucleotides are TGTGCCAGCAGTGTCGAGACGCGCAATCAGCTCCAGCATTTT.

The sample holds many counts of this clonotype. The chain joins TRBV7-2 to TRBJ1-2, with 7 positions matching TRBD1. Germline V lookup: CDR1 SGHTA, CDR2 FQGNSA. This CDR3 is 15 amino acids long. J lost 4 bases, V lost 2 bases, and 7 bases had no gene match. As DNA, the CDR3 is TGTGCCAGCAGCTTACCGCCCGGACAGGCCTATGGCTACACCTTC. This encodes CASSLPPGQAYGYTF.

The genes are TRBV10-3 and TRBJ2-5, with a possible D match to TRBD2 (6 bases). Germline assignment: CDR1 ENHRY and CDR2 SYGVKD. V was clipped by 7 bases and J by 4 bases, with 16 bases between them. The CDR3 is 14 amino acids. CDR3 nucleotides: TGTGCCATCAAAAATGGGGCGGGACCAGAGACCCAGTACTTC. It is translated as CAIKNGAGPETQYF.

In its sample, this clonotype was seen a few times. J is TRBJ2-7 and V is TRBV20-1; 9 bases match TRBD2. Germline trimming cut 4 bases from V and 9 bases from J; bases unmatched to any gene: 10. Germline CDR1 and CDR2: DFQATT and SNEGSKA (reference sequence). There are 13 residues in the CDR3. CDR3 protein: CSATRPGTSRQYF. The CDR3 nucleotides are TGCAGTGCTACCCGTCCCGGGACTAGCAGGCAGTACTTC.

V is TRBV5-1 and J is TRBJ2-2; D might be TRBD1 or TRBD2, each matching 5 bases. This CDR3 has 16 amino acids. Germline V gene lookup returns CDR1 SGHRS and CDR2 YFSETQ. The V and J ends lost 4 bases and 0 bases respectively, with 13 bases between them. In DNA, the CDR3 is TGCGCCAGCAGCCGCTGGGACGGATCGAACACCGGGGAGCTGTTTTTT. The encoded protein is CASSRWDGSNTGELFF.

This sequence joins TRBV29-1 and TRBJ1-2; no clear D gene. This CDR3 has 13 residues. CDR1 and CDR2 (germline): SQVTM, ANQGSEA. The ends were cut back, 3 bases at V and 3 bases at J, with 11 bases in the middle. CDR3 protein: CSVDLTSYYGYTF. As DNA, the CDR3 is TGCAGCGTTGATCTCACTTCGTACTATGGCTACACCTTC. The whole variable domain, remainder taken from reference TRBV29-1 and TRBJ1-2, is SAVISQKPSRDICQRGTSLTIQCQVDSQVTMMFWYRQQPGQSLTLIATANQGSEATYESGFVIDKFPISRPNLTFSTLTVSNMSPEDSSIYLCSVDLTSYYGYTFGSGTRLTVV.